This is a list of T cell receptor beta chains from one sample in a study of graft-versus-host responses after intestinal transplantation. The protocol was immunoSEQ multiplex PCR, while the TCRdb copy is restricted to in-frame clones and leaves out a portion. The table records over 7,000 clones, 74% of them present only once. Sequencing used ileum tissue, obtained roughly 490 days after intestinal transplant. The receptor source for this set is a human patient who received an intestinal transplant, so some T cells may come from the graft donor. CDR3s include the opening cysteine and the closing phenylalanine or tryptophan. Each record gives: V gene, J gene, clone size, D gene, CDR3 protein, CDR3 DNA. D genes are given only for firm matches. For some rows the clone size is stated as once, few or many, or as a class when expanded; others skip it.

v_gene: TRBV7-6
j_gene: TRBJ2-7
abundance: -
d_gene: -
CDR3aa: CASSAPSSYEQYF
CDR3nt: TGTGCCAGCAGTGCCCCAAGCTCCTACGAGCAGTACTTC

v_gene: TRBV4-1
j_gene: TRBJ2-1
abundance: few
d_gene: -
CDR3aa: CASSRRLDLGDEQFF
CDR3nt: TGCGCCAGCAGCCGCCGACTGGACCTTGGGGATGAGCAGTTCTTC

v_gene: TRBV5-4
j_gene: TRBJ1-1
abundance: -
d_gene: -
CDR3aa: CASSLLGRPDTEAFF
CDR3nt: TGTGCCAGCAGCTTGTTAGGGCGGCCAGACACTGAAGCTTTCTTT

v_gene: TRBV27
j_gene: TRBJ1-2
abundance: -
d_gene: -
CDR3aa: CASSTGLSNYGYTF
CDR3nt: TGTGCCAGCAGTACCGGACTCTCTAACTATGGCTACACCTTC

v_gene: TRBV19
j_gene: TRBJ1-4
abundance: -
d_gene: -
CDR3aa: CASRTGQGISKLFF
CDR3nt: TGTGCCAGTAGAACCGGGCAGGGGATCTCTAAACTGTTTTTT

v_gene: TRBV28
j_gene: TRBJ1-1
abundance: -
d_gene: TRBD1
CDR3aa: CASSAGTVKTEAFF
CDR3nt: TGTGCCAGCAGCGCCGGGACAGTGAAGACTGAAGCTTTCTTT

v_gene: TRBV5-5
j_gene: TRBJ1-1
abundance: -
d_gene: -
CDR3aa: CASSLRIQLEAFF
CDR3nt: TGTGCCAGCAGCTTGAGGATACAATTAGAAGCTTTCTTT

v_gene: TRBV10-3
j_gene: TRBJ2-7
abundance: -
d_gene: -
CDR3aa: CASSYDFGYEQYF
CDR3nt: TGTGCCAGCAGTTACGACTTTGGGTACGAGCAGTACTTC

v_gene: TRBV5-1
j_gene: TRBJ2-6
abundance: -
d_gene: TRBD1
CDR3aa: CASSSSGGAGANVLTF
CDR3nt: TGCGCCAGCAGCTCCTCAGGGGGCGCTGGGGCCAACGTCCTGACTTTC

v_gene: TRBV4-2
j_gene: TRBJ2-2
abundance: -
d_gene: -
CDR3aa: CASSQDTGELFF
CDR3nt: TGTGCCAGCAGCCAAGACACCGGGGAGCTGTTTTTT

v_gene: TRBV5-1
j_gene: TRBJ2-3
abundance: -
d_gene: -
CDR3aa: CASNPPFTDTQYF
CDR3nt: TGCGCCAGCAATCCCCCGTTTACAGATACGCAGTATTTT

v_gene: TRBV30
j_gene: TRBJ2-1
abundance: -
d_gene: TRBD2
CDR3aa: CAWSPGLAGNEQFF
CDR3nt: TGTGCCTGGAGTCCTGGCCTAGCGGGAAATGAGCAGTTCTTC

v_gene: TRBV5-5
j_gene: TRBJ1-1
abundance: -
d_gene: -
CDR3aa: CASSLFSRLGDTEAFF
CDR3nt: TGTGCCAGCAGCTTGTTTAGCAGGCTGGGGGACACTGAAGCTTTCTTT

v_gene: TRBV5-1
j_gene: TRBJ2-5
abundance: -
d_gene: -
CDR3aa: CASSFLGPGETQYF
CDR3nt: TGCGCCAGCAGCTTTCTGGGGCCAGGGGAGACCCAGTACTTC

v_gene: TRBV19
j_gene: TRBJ2-1
abundance: -
d_gene: TRBD2
CDR3aa: CASSLQGGLAGGGANEQFF
CDR3nt: TGTGCCAGTAGTCTCCAGGGGGGACTAGCGGGAGGAGGTGCAAATGAGCAGTTCTTC

v_gene: TRBV4-1
j_gene: TRBJ1-5
abundance: -
d_gene: -
CDR3aa: CASSPKWARSNQPQHF
CDR3nt: TGCGCCAGCAGCCCTAAATGGGCCCGGAGCAATCAGCCCCAGCATTTT

v_gene: TRBV7-6
j_gene: TRBJ1-2
abundance: -
d_gene: -
CDR3aa: CASSSSGFGGYTF
CDR3nt: TGTGCCAGCAGCTCTTCAGGGTTTGGAGGCTACACCTTC

v_gene: TRBV7-9
j_gene: TRBJ2-6
abundance: -
d_gene: -
CDR3aa: CASSRRGQAGSSGANVLTF
CDR3nt: TGTGCCAGCAGTCGTAGGGGCCAGGCGGGGTCTTCTGGGGCCAACGTCCTGACTTTC

v_gene: TRBV5-5
j_gene: TRBJ1-1
abundance: -
d_gene: TRBD1
CDR3aa: CASSLGRGDTEAFF
CDR3nt: TGTGCCAGCAGCTTAGGCAGGGGGGACACTGAAGCTTTCTTT

v_gene: TRBV4-1
j_gene: TRBJ2-7
abundance: -
d_gene: TRBD2
CDR3aa: CASSQDWREGGYEQYF
CDR3nt: TGCGCCAGCAGCCAAGATTGGCGGGAGGGCGGATACGAGCAGTACTTC

v_gene: TRBV5-1
j_gene: TRBJ2-5
abundance: -
d_gene: TRBD1
CDR3aa: CASSRGQGEETQYF
CDR3nt: TGCGCCAGCAGCAGGGGACAGGGGGAAGAGACCCAGTACTTC

v_gene: TRBV6-1
j_gene: TRBJ2-1
abundance: -
d_gene: -
CDR3aa: CASSASRSLLYNEQFF
CDR3nt: TGTGCCAGCAGTGCCTCGCGGTCCCTACTCTACAATGAGCAGTTCTTC

v_gene: TRBV7-2
j_gene: TRBJ1-3
abundance: -
d_gene: -
CDR3aa: CASSSGQPSSGNTIYF
CDR3nt: TGTGCCAGCAGCTCCGGACAGCCCTCCTCTGGAAACACCATATATTTT

v_gene: TRBV2
j_gene: TRBJ1-1
abundance: -
d_gene: -
CDR3aa: CASSVGRSTEAFF
CDR3nt: TGTGCCAGCAGTGTCGGGCGGAGCACTGAAGCTTTCTTT